Listed below are T cell receptor beta chains from one sample, sequenced in a study of beta chain features in type 1 diabetes. Here immunoSEQ multiplex PCR was the method, and the copy in TCRdb shows in-frame clones only, minus some. Of some 280,000 clones detected, 13% to 15% appear once; the ten largest clones hold about 0.015%. Specimen: naive CD4+ T cells from blood. The receptors originated from a man aged 30 to 39 with type 1 diabetes. Both conserved end residues are part of each CDR3. The D gene is left open where the match is weak. For some rows the clone size is stated as once, few or many, or as a class when expanded; others skip it.

cdr3_nt,cdr3_aa,v_call,clone_size,d_call,j_call
TGTGCCAGCACAGGACAGGGGGCGAAGACCCAGTACTTC,CASTGQGAKTQYF,TRBV2,.,TRBD1,TRBJ2-5
TGTGCCAGCTCACCTGGCGGGAGAGGGGCCGGGGAGCTGTTTTTT,CASSPGGRGAGELFF,TRBV11-3,.,TRBD2,TRBJ2-2
TGTGCCAGCAGTTACCCTGGGACTAGCGGGAGACGTGAGCAGTTCTTC,CASSYPGTSGRREQFF,TRBV6-5,.,TRBD2,TRBJ2-1
TGTGCCAGCAGCGTAGGAAGCGGGAGGGCCTGGGAGACCCAGTACTTC,CASSVGSGRAWETQYF,TRBV9,few,TRBD2,TRBJ2-5
TGTGCCAGCAGTCCGCAGGCTGGGCCCCAGCATTTT,CASSPQAGPQHF,TRBV6-5,few,.,TRBJ1-5
TGCAGCGTTGGCAGACAGGGGTGGAACACCGGGGAGCTGTTTTTT,CSVGRQGWNTGELFF,TRBV29-1,.,TRBD1,TRBJ2-2
TGTGCCAGCAGCTTGCGACAGGACTCTGGGGCCAACGTCCTGACTTTC,CASSLRQDSGANVLTF,TRBV7-9,few,.,TRBJ2-6
TGTGCCACTGGACTGGGAAACACAGATACGCAGTATTTT,CATGLGNTDTQYF,TRBV10-3,once,.,TRBJ2-3
TGTGCTAGCAGCATTCACCTAGCGGGAGTTGGAGAGACCCAGTACTTC,CASSIHLAGVGETQYF,TRBV7-7,.,TRBD2,TRBJ2-5
TGTGCCAGCACCCGCTGGGACAGCCTGAACACTGAAGCTTTCTTT,CASTRWDSLNTEAFF,TRBV2,few,TRBD1,TRBJ1-1
TGTGCCAGCAGTGAACAGGGGGATGTCGAGACCCAGTACTTC,CASSEQGDVETQYF,TRBV2,.,TRBD1,TRBJ2-5